The 7 T cell receptor beta chains given below trace back to one sample, sequenced in a study of T cell responses to AZD1222 COVID-19 vaccine. Assay used: immunoSEQ multiplex PCR; TCRdb lists only in-frame clones, some missing. Among 100,000 to 150,000 clones, around 90% were seen once, and the ten largest hold 25% to 30%. Sequencing was performed on peripheral blood, taken on day 0 of AZD1222 vaccination. The origin of the receptors is an adult in good health.

This chain links TRBV6-5 with TRBJ1-2; perhaps TRBD1 as D (5 bases). Germline-derived CDR1 and CDR2 are MNHEY and SVGAGI. This CDR3 has 12 residues. The V gene lost 2 bases and the J gene lost 7 bases, with 8 bases spanning the gap. The chain's CDR3 is CASSYDRSGYTF. CDR3 bases: TGTGCCAGCAGTTACGACAGAAGTGGCTACACCTTC.

This rearrangement joins TRBV20-1 to TRBJ1-2; unclear D gene. The length of the CDR3 is 15 residues. Germline loops: CDR1 DFQATT, CDR2 SNEGSKA (reference sequence). Trimming took 3 bases from V and 2 from J, leaving 16 bases between them. The CDR3 nucleotides are TGCAGTGCTAGTCTAACAGTTTCGAACAACTATGGCTACACCTTC. Its translation: CSASLTVSNNYGYTF.

This CDR3 reads CASTGQGKYEQYF. The DNA of the CDR3 is TGTGCCAGCACCGGACAGGGAAAATACGAGCAGTACTTC. This chain uses TRBV19 with TRBJ2-7; 8 bases are a match to TRBD1. The CDR3 is 13 amino acids. Trimming took 9 bases from V and 4 from J; bases not matched to a gene: 8. Germline assignment: CDR1 LNHDA and CDR2 SQIVND (reference sequence). Full variable domain (missing parts from reference TRBV19 and TRBJ2-7): DGGITQSPKYLFRKEGQNVTLSCEQNLNHDAMYWYRQDPGQGLRLIYYSQIVNDFQKGDIAEGYSVSREKKESFPLTVTSAQKNPTAFYLCASTGQGKYEQYFGPGTRLTVT.

This clone was seen once. The chain links TRBV2 to TRBJ2-1; 9 nucleotides match TRBD1. CDR1 SNHLY and CDR2 FYNNEI come from the germline V gene. Trimming at V came to 6 bases and at J to 7 bases, leaving 4 bases not matched to a gene. There are 13 residues in the CDR3. The CDR3 DNA reads as TGTGCCAGCAGGGGGACAGGGCTGAATGAGCAGTTCTTC. It specifies CASRGTGLNEQFF.

The chain links TRBV18 to TRBJ2-7; 8 nucleotides match TRBD1. V gave up 3 bases and J gave up 2 bases; unmatched junction bases: 6. The CDR3 totals 15 residues. Germline V CDR1 and CDR2: KGHSH, LQKENI. CDR3 in amino acids: CASSPRDRSPYEQYF. The CDR3 coding sequence is TGTGCCAGCTCACCCCGGGACAGGTCCCCCTACGAGCAGTACTTC.

This clone has only one observation. The rearrangement links TRBV4-3 to TRBJ2-3; TRBD2 matches at 8 bases. The length of the CDR3 is 15 residues. Unmatched junction bases numbered 3, after V lost 0 bases and J lost 4 bases. CDR1 is LGHNA and CDR2 is YSLEER in the germline V gene. For the CDR3, the DNA is TGCGCCAGCAGCCAAGAGAGCGGGAGCGCAGATACGCAGTATTTT. Encoded protein: CASSQESGSADTQYF.

The chain is built from TRBV5-8 and TRBJ2-5; the D gene is possibly TRBD2 (5 bases). Per germline, CDR1 SGHTS and CDR2 YDEGEE. Trimming removed 0 bases from V and 5 bases from J, with 14 bases in between. This CDR3 has 15 residues. For the CDR3, the DNA is TGTGCCAGCAGCTTGGCCGGCCGCGGCGGGGAGACCCAGTACTTC. Translation: CASSLAGRGGETQYF.